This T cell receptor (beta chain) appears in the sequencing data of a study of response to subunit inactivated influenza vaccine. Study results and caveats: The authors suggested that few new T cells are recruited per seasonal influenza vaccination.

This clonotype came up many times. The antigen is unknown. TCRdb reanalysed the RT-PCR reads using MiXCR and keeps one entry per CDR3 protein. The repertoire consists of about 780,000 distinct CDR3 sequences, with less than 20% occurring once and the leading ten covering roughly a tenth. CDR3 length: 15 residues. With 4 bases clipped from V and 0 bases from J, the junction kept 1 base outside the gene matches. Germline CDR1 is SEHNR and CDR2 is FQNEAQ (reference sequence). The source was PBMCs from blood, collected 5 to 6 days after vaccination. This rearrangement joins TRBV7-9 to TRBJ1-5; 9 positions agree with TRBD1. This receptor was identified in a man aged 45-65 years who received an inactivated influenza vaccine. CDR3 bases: TGTGCCAGCAGCTCGGGACAGGGTAGCAATCAGCCCCAGCATTTT. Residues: CASSSGQGSNQPQHF.